Presented here are 24 T cell receptor beta chains from one specimen sequenced in a study of blood T cells in healthy people across ages. Sample-barcoded 5' priming and a J-beta primer mix drove a second PCR of roughly 7 to 11 cycles. A single record per CDR3 protein comes from TCRdb applying MiXCR to the 5' RACE reads. Of hundreds of thousands of distinct CDR3 sequences in the sample, about 42% were seen once. Sequencing input: blood. Every receptor here comes from a man aged 60 to 75 in good health.

In this sample, this clonotype turned up a few times. The V and J genes are TRBV6-2 or TRBV6-3 and TRBJ2-1; 9 nucleotides align to TRBD2. CDR1 and CDR2 (germline): MNHEY, SVGEGT. The CDR3 spans 13 residues. V trimming: 0 bases; J trimming: 15 bases; junction bases outside the gene matches: 6. Here the CDR3 reads CASSYSQTSGRFF. CDR3 in DNA: TGTGCCAGCAGTTACTCCCAGACTAGCGGTCGGTTCTTC.

The gene calls are TRBV14 and TRBJ2-7, with 7 nucleotides matching TRBD2. Trimming removed 2 bases from V and 4 bases from J; junction bases left unmatched: 8. Germline values: CDR1 SGHDN, CDR2 FVKESK. The CDR3 sequence is 15 residues long. The CDR3 DNA reads as TGTGCCAGCAGCCAATCTCCAGCGGGGAATTACGAGCAGTACTTC. Its translation: CASSQSPAGNYEQYF. The full variable domain, with the rest looked up from reference TRBV14 and TRBJ2-7, is EAGVTQFPSHSVIEKGQTVTLRCDPISGHDNLYWYRRVMGKEIKFLLHFVKESKQDESGMPNNRFLAERTGGTYSTLKVQPAELEDSGVYFCASSQSPAGNYEQYFGPGTRLTVT.

This clonotype was picked up a small number of times. V gene TRBV7-2 combines with J gene TRBJ2-6; D gene ambiguous. The CDR3 runs to 18 residues. V was pared by 1 base and J by 0 bases, with 13 bases between. Germline V lookup: CDR1 SGHTA, CDR2 FQGNSA. CDR3 nucleotide sequence: TGTGCCAGCAGCTTAGAAGCCGGTTCGAGCTCTGGGGCCAACGTCCTGACTTTC. It translates to CASSLEAGSSSGANVLTF.

This chain uses TRBV20-1 with TRBJ2-7; the match to TRBD2 covers 10 bases. The CDR3 is 20 amino acids. The germline V gene has CDR1 DFQATT and CDR2 SNEGSKA (reference sequence). V shed 5 bases, J shed 0 bases, and the junction held 22 bases outside the gene matches. Here the CDR3 reads CSALRALGLATGRISYEQYF. In DNA, the CDR3 is TGCAGTGCTCTAAGGGCGTTGGGACTAGCGACCGGTCGGATCTCCTACGAGCAGTACTTC.

This sequence joins TRBV7-9 and TRBJ2-7, with D unresolved. Per germline, CDR1 SEHNR and CDR2 FQNEAQ (reference sequence). CDR3 size: 12 residues. V dropped 3 bases and J dropped 6 bases, with 9 bases sitting between them. The CDR3 DNA reads TGTGCCAGCAGCTTCCAGACGGGCGAGCAGTACTTC. Encoded protein: CASSFQTGEQYF.

Comment on this clonotype: A much larger clone lies a single base off, so this may be a read error. This sequence joins TRBV29-1 and TRBJ2-7; a possible D gene is TRBD2 (5 bases). Germline-derived CDR1 and CDR2 are SQVTM and ANQGSEA. V was trimmed by 6 bases and J by 12 bases, leaving 15 bases between them. The CDR3 length is 10 residues. CDR3 sequence (DNA): TGCAGCGTCTGGTGGGAGACCCGGTACTTC. Protein product: CSVWWETRYF.

The gene calls are TRBV7-3 and TRBJ2-1, with TRBD2 identical over 8 bases. Unmatched junction bases numbered 2, after V lost 5 bases and J lost 5 bases. CDR3 length equals 13 residues. The germline V gene encodes CDR1 SGHTA and CDR2 FQGTGA. For the CDR3, the DNA is TGTGCCAGCAGCCTAGCGGGTAACAATGAGCAGTTCTTC. It yields the protein CASSLAGNNEQFF.

Written as DNA, the CDR3 is TGCGCCAGCAGCCAAGATCTTCGACAAGGGCCACGGAGTGGTGGCTACACCTTC. It specifies CASSQDLRQGPRSGGYTF. The rearrangement joins TRBV4-3 to TRBJ1-2; no firm D call. Per the germline V gene, CDR1 is LGHNA and CDR2 is YSLEER. This CDR3 is built from 18 residues. V gave up 0 bases and J gave up 7 bases, with 24 bases separating them.

This clonotype was detected a few times. This sequence joins TRBV25-1 and TRBJ1-2; no definite D call. The CDR3 totals 12 residues. Trimming took off 4 bases at V and 6 bases at J, with 9 bases between the two ends. From germline, CDR1 is MGHDK and CDR2 SYGVNS. Written as DNA, the CDR3 is TGTGCCAGCAGTGTCGAGCTCGATGGCTACACCTTC. Translation: CASSVELDGYTF.

This clonotype was detected many times. V is TRBV29-1 and J is TRBJ2-7; possibly TRBD2 for D (7 bases). The CDR3 length is 14 residues. V was pared by 5 bases and J by 5 bases, with 19 bases between. From germline, CDR1 is SQVTM and CDR2 ANQGSEA. The CDR3 bases are TGCAGCGTTAAAACAGGGAGGGGACGAAACGAGCAGTACTTC. Translating gives CSVKTGRGRNEQYF.

In its sample, this clonotype was seen a few times. The chain uses TRBV9 and TRBJ2-5; 8 bases are shared with TRBD2. The CDR3 runs 15 residues. The germline gives CDR1 SGDLS, CDR2 YYNGEE. The junction had 10 bases not matched to a gene; V was cut back by 6 bases and J by 3 bases. The CDR3 sequence: CASTDREGAEETQYF. The CDR3 DNA reads TGTGCCAGCACGGACCGGGAGGGTGCGGAAGAGACCCAGTACTTC.

This clonotype has a handful of counts. This chain joins TRBV7-2 and TRBJ2-1; D is undetermined. The V end was cut by 1 base, the J end by 2 bases, with 3 bases between. The V gene's germline CDR1 is SGHTA and CDR2 FQGNSA. CDR3 length equals 13 residues. This chain's CDR3 is CASSLEAYNEQFF. The DNA for the CDR3 is TGTGCCAGCAGCTTAGAAGCCTACAATGAGCAGTTCTTC.

The chain uses TRBV5-1 and TRBJ1-2; a weak D match, TRBD1 (5 bases). The V and J ends lost 0 bases and 5 bases respectively, with 17 bases between them. The CDR3 sequence is 16 residues long. CDR1 SGHRS and CDR2 YFSETQ come from the germline V gene. Here the CDR3 reads CASSLAAAGIWYGYTF. DNA for the CDR3: TGCGCCAGCAGCTTGGCCGCGGCAGGGATCTGGTATGGCTACACCTTC.

The DNA of the CDR3 is TGCAGCGTTGCTAGGAGCGGCACAGATACGCAGTATTTT. Its protein product is CSVARSGTDTQYF. The J gene is TRBJ2-3, the V gene TRBV29-1; D is uncertain. Trimming left V 4 bases short and J 1 base short, with 9 bases between. Germline CDR1 is SQVTM and CDR2 is ANQGSEA. The length of the CDR3 is 13 residues.

Comments on this clonotype: This may arise from a read error, as a much more abundant clone is one base away. This chain connects TRBV12-3 or TRBV12-4 to TRBJ1-5; maybe TRBD1 (6 bases). The CDR3 extends over 20 amino acids. The CDR3 loop reads CASSVRTAFLGAHSSQPQHF. The CDR3 nucleotides read TGTGCCAGCAGTGTTAGGACAGCGTTTTTGGGAGCCCATAGCAGTCAGCCCCAGCATTTT.

For this clonotype: A much more abundant neighbour one base away suggests this may be a read error. The gene calls are TRBV7-2 and TRBJ2-7; D is unclear. The CDR3 has 14 amino acids. CDR1 SGHTA and CDR2 FQGNSA come from the germline V gene. CDR3 residues: CASSPGRASYEQHF. CDR3 bases: TGTGCCAGCAGCCCCGGACGGGCCTCCTACGAGCAGCACTTC.

The table lists this clonotype with a few counts. The rearrangement uses TRBV4-1 and TRBJ1-2; 9 nucleotides line up with TRBD1. Per germline, CDR1 MGHRA and CDR2 YSYEKL. The CDR3 is 16 amino acids. The junction had 7 bases not matched to a gene; V was cut back by 1 base and J by 4 bases. This CDR3 reads CASSQVFMDRGYGYTF. CDR3 nucleotides: TGCGCCAGCAGCCAAGTTTTTATGGACAGGGGCTATGGCTACACCTTC.

The rearrangement uses TRBV2 and TRBJ1-2; no definite D call. Trimming took 8 bases from V and 3 from J, leaving 13 bases between them. This CDR3 has 13 amino acids. Looked up from germline, CDR1 is SNHLY and CDR2 is FYNNEI. DNA of the CDR3: TGTGCCAGCTCCTCTGGCGGGTACTATGGCTACACCTTC. The encoded protein is CASSSGGYYGYTF.

This chain links TRBV5-1 with TRBJ1-1; 7 positions agree with TRBD1. The length of the CDR3 is 15 residues. Per the germline V gene, CDR1 is SGHRS and CDR2 is YFSETQ. Germline trimming cut 3 bases from V and 0 bases from J; bases unmatched to any gene: 5. The CDR3 DNA reads TGCGCCAGCAGCTCCGAACAGGGGTTGAACACTGAAGCTTTCTTT. The encoded protein is CASSSEQGLNTEAFF.

For this clonotype: With a much larger clone just one base away, this may be a read error. The J gene is TRBJ2-1, the V gene TRBV5-1; 8 nucleotides match TRBD1. The CDR3 has 14 amino acids. CDR1 and CDR2 from the germline V gene are SGHRS and YFSETQ. Germline trimming cut 4 bases from V and 6 bases from J; bases unmatched to any gene: 6. The CDR3 loop reads CASSVRGPGNEQFF. The CDR3 nucleotides are TGCGCCAGCAGCGTCAGGGGGCCTGGCAATGAGCAGTTCTTC.

DNA for the CDR3: TGTGCCAGCAGCCAAGATATAAGGACCCAGTTCTTC. Translation gives CASSQDIRTQFF. The chain is built from TRBV3-1 and TRBJ2-1; D call uncertain. The CDR3 totals 12 residues. Germline V CDR1 and CDR2: LGHDT, YNNKEL (reference sequence). V was trimmed by 0 bases and J by 13 bases, leaving 10 bases between them.

This clonotype was counted many times. CDR3 sequence: CASSLEGQGTDTQYF. The CDR3 nucleotides read TGTGCCAGCAGCTTAGAGGGACAGGGGACAGATACGCAGTATTTT. The chain employs TRBV7-9 and TRBJ2-3; 10 nucleotides match TRBD1. The germline V gene has CDR1 SEHNR and CDR2 FQNEAQ (reference sequence). J gave up 3 bases and V 1 base, and 1 base lay outside the gene matches. The CDR3 totals 15 residues.

The gene calls are TRBV6-2 or TRBV6-3 and TRBJ2-4; TRBD2 agrees at 9 bases. Germline V gene data show CDR1 as MNHEY and CDR2 as SVGEGT. The CDR3 contains 14 residues. V trimming: 2 bases; J trimming: 13 bases; junction bases outside the gene matches: 9. The CDR3: CASSYGASGVKQYF. The DNA of the CDR3 is TGTGCCAGCAGTTACGGGGCTAGCGGGGTCAAGCAGTACTTC.

Here the CDR3 DNA reads TGTGCCAGTACAGGGGCCCGGCGTCAGCCCCAGCATTTT. Translating it yields CASTGARRQPQHF. The chain recombines TRBV2 with TRBJ1-5; TRBD1 agrees at 7 bases. Germline V CDR1 and CDR2: SNHLY, FYNNEI. The CDR3 consists of 13 residues. V lost 9 bases to trimming and J lost 6 bases; unmatched junction nucleotides: 8.